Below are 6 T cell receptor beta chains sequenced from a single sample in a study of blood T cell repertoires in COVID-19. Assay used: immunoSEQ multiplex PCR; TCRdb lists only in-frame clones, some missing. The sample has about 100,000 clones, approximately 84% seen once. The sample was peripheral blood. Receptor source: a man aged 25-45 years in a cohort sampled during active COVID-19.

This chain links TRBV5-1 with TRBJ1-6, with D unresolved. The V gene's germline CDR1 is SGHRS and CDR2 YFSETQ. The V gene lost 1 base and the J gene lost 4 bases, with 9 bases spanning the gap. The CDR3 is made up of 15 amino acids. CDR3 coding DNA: TGCGCCAGCAGCTTGACAGACACGTATAATTCACCCCTCCACTTT. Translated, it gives CASSLTDTYNSPLHF.

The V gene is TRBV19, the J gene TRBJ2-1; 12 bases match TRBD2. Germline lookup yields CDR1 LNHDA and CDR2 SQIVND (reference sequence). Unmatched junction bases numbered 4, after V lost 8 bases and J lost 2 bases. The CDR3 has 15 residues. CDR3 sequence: CASQSSGGAYNEQFF. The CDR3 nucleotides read TGTGCCAGTCAATCTAGCGGGGGGGCCTACAATGAGCAGTTCTTC.

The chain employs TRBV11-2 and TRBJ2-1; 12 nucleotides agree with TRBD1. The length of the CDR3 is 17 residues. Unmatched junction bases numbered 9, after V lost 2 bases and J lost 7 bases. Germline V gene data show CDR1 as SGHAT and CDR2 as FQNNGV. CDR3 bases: TGTGCCAGCAGCTTACCCCGCCGGGACAGGGGGCTAAATGAGCAGTTCTTC. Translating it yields CASSLPRRDRGLNEQFF.

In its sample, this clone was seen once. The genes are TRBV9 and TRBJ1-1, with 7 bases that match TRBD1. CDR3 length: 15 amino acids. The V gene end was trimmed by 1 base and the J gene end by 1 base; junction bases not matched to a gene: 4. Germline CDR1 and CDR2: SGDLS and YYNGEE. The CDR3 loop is CASSVWSGGNTEAFF. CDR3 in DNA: TGTGCCAGCAGCGTATGGTCAGGGGGGAACACTGAAGCTTTCTTT.

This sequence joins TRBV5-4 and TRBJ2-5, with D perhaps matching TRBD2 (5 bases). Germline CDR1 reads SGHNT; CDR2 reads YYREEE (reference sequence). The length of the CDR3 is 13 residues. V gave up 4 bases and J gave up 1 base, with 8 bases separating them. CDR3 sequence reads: CASSVGSQETQYF. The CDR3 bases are TGTGCCAGCAGCGTGGGGAGCCAAGAGACCCAGTACTTC.

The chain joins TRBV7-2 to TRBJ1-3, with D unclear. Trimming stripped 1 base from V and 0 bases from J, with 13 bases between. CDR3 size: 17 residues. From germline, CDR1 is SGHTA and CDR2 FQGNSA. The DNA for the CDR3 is TGTGCCAGCAGCTTAGTCCTTCCACGGTCCTCTGGAAACACCATATATTTT. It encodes CASSLVLPRSSGNTIYF.